Listed here are 12 T cell receptor beta chains from one sample, sequenced in a study of T cell changes during pregnancy in multiple sclerosis. Produced via immunoSEQ multiplex PCR; TCRdb's table is partial and in-frame only. This table holds roughly 110,000 clones, around nine tenths found once. This specimen was peripheral blood, taken in the third trimester of pregnancy. These receptors all stem from a female donor with multiple sclerosis, enrolled in a pregnancy study.

This chain links TRBV13 with TRBJ1-3; 7 nucleotides agree with TRBD1. With 5 bases clipped from V and 2 bases from J, the junction kept 6 bases outside the gene matches. This CDR3 comprises 15 residues. Per the germline V gene, CDR1 is PRHDT and CDR2 is FYEKMQ (reference sequence). The CDR3 reads CASSLRQGAGNTIYF. Written as DNA, the CDR3 is TGTGCCAGCAGCCTAAGACAGGGTGCTGGAAACACCATATATTTT.

The chain employs TRBV11-3 and TRBJ2-2; 8 bases map to TRBD2. CDR3 length: 16 residues. V lost 5 bases and J lost 0; bases outside the gene matches: 5. The germline V gene encodes CDR1 SGHNT and CDR2 YENEEA. The CDR3 coding sequence is TGTGCCAGCAGCCTTTATAGCGGGGCGAACACCGGGGAGCTGTTTTTT. As protein: CASSLYSGANTGELFF.

J is TRBJ2-1 and V is TRBV30; 8 bases map to TRBD1. The CDR3 is 14 amino acids. The ends lost 3 bases at V and 3 bases at J; junction bases unmatched: 4. The germline V gene encodes CDR1 GTSNPN and CDR2 SVGIG (reference sequence). The DNA of the CDR3 is TGTGCCTGGAGCTCCGGGACAGGCTACAATGAGCAGTTCTTC. Amino acid sequence: CAWSSGTGYNEQFF.

The rearrangement uses TRBV5-1 and TRBJ2-2; 8 positions agree with TRBD1. Germline-derived CDR1 and CDR2 are SGHRS and YFSETQ. This CDR3 is 15 amino acids long. Trimming removed 3 bases from V and 0 bases from J; junction bases left unmatched: 1. This CDR3 is CASSWDRPNTGELFF. CDR3 bases: TGCGCCAGCAGCTGGGACAGGCCGAACACCGGGGAGCTGTTTTTT.

The chain uses TRBV6-1 and TRBJ2-7; the match to TRBD1 covers 9 bases. Germline V gene data show CDR1 as MNHNS and CDR2 as SASEGT. J gave up 1 base and V 5 bases, and 6 bases lay outside the gene matches. The CDR3 runs to 15 residues. Here the CDR3 DNA reads TGTGCCAGCAGTACCTCGGACAGGGGATCCTACGAGCAGTACTTC. It codes for CASSTSDRGSYEQYF.

The rearrangement links TRBV5-5 to TRBJ2-7, with D maybe TRBD2 (6 bases). Germline V gene data show CDR1 as SGHKS and CDR2 as YYEKEE (reference sequence). This CDR3 spans 14 amino acids. Trimming left V 1 base short and J 5 bases short, with 13 bases between. This chain's CDR3 is CASSLTGGGNEQYF. The CDR3 region has the DNA TGTGCCAGCAGCTTGACAGGCGGCGGGAACGAGCAGTACTTC.

This chain uses TRBV5-1 with TRBJ2-2, with TRBD1 identical over 9 bases. V dropped 3 bases and J dropped 4; count of bases not matched to a gene: 10. Germline CDR1 reads SGHRS; CDR2 reads YFSETQ. The CDR3 spans 17 residues. CDR3 loop: CASSYIPGQGGTGELFF. In nucleotides, the CDR3 is TGCGCCAGCAGCTATATCCCGGGACAGGGCGGCACCGGGGAGCTGTTTTTT.

The genes are TRBV6-1 and TRBJ1-1; TRBD1 might be the D (6 bases). The CDR3 contains 13 residues. Germline V lookup: CDR1 MNHNS, CDR2 SASEGT. The ends were cut back, 11 bases at V and 1 base at J, with 14 bases in the middle. Here the CDR3 DNA reads TGTGCCTCATCCCCCAGGGGGAACACTGAAGCTTTCTTT. Amino acid sequence: CASSPRGNTEAFF.

The V gene is TRBV2, the J gene TRBJ1-5; D ambiguous. The CDR3 has 15 amino acids. With 3 bases removed from V and 0 bases from J, the gap between germline ends came to 9 bases. The germline V gene has CDR1 SNHLY and CDR2 FYNNEI. The CDR3 region has the DNA TGTGCCAGCAGTGACACGGGTTATAGCAATCAGCCCCAGCATTTT. Translation: CASSDTGYSNQPQHF.

The chain joins TRBV7-9 to TRBJ2-2; no reliable D call. Germline V lookup: CDR1 SEHNR, CDR2 FQNEAQ (reference sequence). The CDR3 is 15 amino acids. Trimming took off 1 base at V and 6 bases at J, with 12 bases between the two ends. In DNA, the CDR3 is TGTGCCAGCAGCTTAGAGTCCGGGTACCCCGGGGAGCTGTTTTTT. Amino acid sequence: CASSLESGYPGELFF. The whole variable domain, remainder taken from reference TRBV7-9 and TRBJ2-2, is DTGVSQNPRHKITKRGQNVTFRCDPISEHNRLYWYRQTLGQGPEFLTYFQNEAQLEKSRLLSDRFSAERPKGSFSTLEIQRTEQGDSAMYLCASSLESGYPGELFFGEGSRLTVL.

This chain links TRBV5-8 with TRBJ1-1; 12 bases line up with TRBD1. The CDR3 is made up of 16 amino acids. Per germline, CDR1 SGHTS and CDR2 YDEGEE. Unmatched junction bases numbered 7, after V lost 1 base and J lost 6 bases. As DNA, the CDR3 is TGTGCCAGCAGCTTGATGGGGACAGGGGGCTTCTCTGAAGCTTTCTTT. This gives the protein CASSLMGTGGFSEAFF.

The rearrangement joins TRBV2 to TRBJ1-3, with D possibly being TRBD1 (5 bases). Looked up from germline, CDR1 is SNHLY and CDR2 is FYNNEI. CDR3 size: 15 residues. V was cut by 0 bases and J by 0 bases, with 6 bases left in between. The CDR3: CASSEARASGNTIYF. As DNA, the CDR3 is TGTGCCAGCAGTGAAGCCAGGGCCTCTGGAAACACCATATATTTT.